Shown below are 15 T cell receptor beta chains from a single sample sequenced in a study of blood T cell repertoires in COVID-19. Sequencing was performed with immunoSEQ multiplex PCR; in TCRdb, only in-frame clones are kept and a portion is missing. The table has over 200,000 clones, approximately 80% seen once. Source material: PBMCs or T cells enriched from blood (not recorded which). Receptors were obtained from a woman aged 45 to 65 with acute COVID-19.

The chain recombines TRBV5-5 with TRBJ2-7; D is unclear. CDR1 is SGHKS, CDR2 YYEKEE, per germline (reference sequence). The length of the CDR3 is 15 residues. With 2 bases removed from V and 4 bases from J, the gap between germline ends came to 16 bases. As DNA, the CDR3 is TGTGCCAGCAGCTTCTCTCTAATTGAGTTTTACGAGCAGTACTTC. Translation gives CASSFSLIEFYEQYF.

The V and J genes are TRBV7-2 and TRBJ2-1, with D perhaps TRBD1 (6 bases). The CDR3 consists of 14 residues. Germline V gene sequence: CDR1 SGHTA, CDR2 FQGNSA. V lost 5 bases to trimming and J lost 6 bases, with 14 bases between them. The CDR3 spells CASSAAGVSNEQFF. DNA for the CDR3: TGTGCCAGCAGCGCCGCAGGGGTTTCCAATGAGCAGTTCTTC.

CDR3 coding DNA: TGTGCCAGCAGCCCAGCCCCCCCGAGAACGGGGAATGAGCAGTTCTTC. As protein: CASSPAPPRTGNEQFF. This chain links TRBV7-6 with TRBJ2-1; maybe TRBD2 (5 bases). The V and J ends lost 5 bases and 7 bases respectively, with 21 bases between them. Germline V gene data show CDR1 as SGHVS and CDR2 as FNYEAQ. The CDR3 sequence is 16 residues long.

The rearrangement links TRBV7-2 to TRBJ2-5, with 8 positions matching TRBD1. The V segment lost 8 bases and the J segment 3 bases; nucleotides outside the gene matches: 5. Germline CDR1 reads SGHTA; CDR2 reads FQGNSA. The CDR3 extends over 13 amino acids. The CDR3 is CASARQGKETQYF. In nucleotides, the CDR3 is TGTGCCAGCGCCCGACAGGGGAAAGAGACCCAGTACTTC.

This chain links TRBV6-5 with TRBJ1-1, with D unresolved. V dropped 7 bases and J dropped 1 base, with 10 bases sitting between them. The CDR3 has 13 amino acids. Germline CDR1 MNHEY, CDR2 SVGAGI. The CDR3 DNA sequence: TGTGCCAGCACCCCGGTTCCGAACACTGAAGCTTTCTTT. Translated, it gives CASTPVPNTEAFF.

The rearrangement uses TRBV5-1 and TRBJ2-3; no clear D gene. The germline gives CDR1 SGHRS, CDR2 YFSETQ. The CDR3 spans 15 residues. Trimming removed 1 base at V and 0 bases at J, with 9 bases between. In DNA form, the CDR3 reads TGCGCCAGCAGCTTGTTCCAGACTAGCACAGATACGCAGTATTTT. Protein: CASSLFQTSTDTQYF.

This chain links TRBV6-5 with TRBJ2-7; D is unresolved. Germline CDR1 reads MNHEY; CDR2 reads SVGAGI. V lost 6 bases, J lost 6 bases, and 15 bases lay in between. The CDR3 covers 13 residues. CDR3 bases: TGTGCCAGCAGAACCGACACGGCACGCGAGCAGTACTTC. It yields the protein CASRTDTAREQYF.

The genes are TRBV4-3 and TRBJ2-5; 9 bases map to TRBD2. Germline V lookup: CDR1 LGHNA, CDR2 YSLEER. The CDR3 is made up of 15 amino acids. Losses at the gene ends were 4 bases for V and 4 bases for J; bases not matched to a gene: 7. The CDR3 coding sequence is TGCGCCAGCAGCCCCACGGGACTAGCTTTAGAGACCCAGTACTTC. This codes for CASSPTGLALETQYF.

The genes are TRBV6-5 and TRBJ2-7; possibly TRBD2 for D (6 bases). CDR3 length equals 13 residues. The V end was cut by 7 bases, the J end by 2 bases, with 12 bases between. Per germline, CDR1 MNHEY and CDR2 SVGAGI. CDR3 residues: CASMASVPYEQYF. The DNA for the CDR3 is TGTGCCAGCATGGCTAGCGTCCCCTACGAGCAGTACTTC.

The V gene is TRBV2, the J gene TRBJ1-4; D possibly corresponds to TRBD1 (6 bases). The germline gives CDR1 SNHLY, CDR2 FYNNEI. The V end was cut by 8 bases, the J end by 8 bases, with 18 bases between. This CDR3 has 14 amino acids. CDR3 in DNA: TGTGCCAGCGGAGGACACCCAGGGGTGGAAAAACTGTTTTTT. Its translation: CASGGHPGVEKLFF.

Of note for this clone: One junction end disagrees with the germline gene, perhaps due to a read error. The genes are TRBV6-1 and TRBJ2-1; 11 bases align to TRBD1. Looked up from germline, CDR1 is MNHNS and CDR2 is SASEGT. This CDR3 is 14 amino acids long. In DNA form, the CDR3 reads TGTGCCAGCAGTGAAGGGGGACCCCGGGACAGGGGGGTCTTC. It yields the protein CASSEGGPRDRGVF.

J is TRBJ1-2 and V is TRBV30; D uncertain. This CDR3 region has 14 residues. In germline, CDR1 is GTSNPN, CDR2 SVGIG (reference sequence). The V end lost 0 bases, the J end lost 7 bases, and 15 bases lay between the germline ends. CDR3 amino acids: CAWSVRPVGLGYTF. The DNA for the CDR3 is TGTGCCTGGAGTGTACGTCCCGTTGGACTTGGCTACACCTTC.

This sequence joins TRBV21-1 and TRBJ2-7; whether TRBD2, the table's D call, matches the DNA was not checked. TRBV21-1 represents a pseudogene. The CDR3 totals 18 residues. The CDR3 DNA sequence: TGTGCCAGCCTAGCTAAAGGACTAGCGGGAGGGAGCTCCTACGAGCAGTACTTC. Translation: CASLAKGLAGGSSYEQYF.

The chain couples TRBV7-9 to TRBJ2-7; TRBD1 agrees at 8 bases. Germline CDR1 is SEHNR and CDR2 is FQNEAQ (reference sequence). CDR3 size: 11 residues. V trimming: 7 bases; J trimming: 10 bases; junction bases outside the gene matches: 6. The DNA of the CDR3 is TGTGCCAGCACCCTGACAGGGGAACAGTACTTC. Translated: CASTLTGEQYF.

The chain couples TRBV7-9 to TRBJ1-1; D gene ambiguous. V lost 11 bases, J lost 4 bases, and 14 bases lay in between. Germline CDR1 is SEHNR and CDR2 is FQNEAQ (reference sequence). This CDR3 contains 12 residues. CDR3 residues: CAVTISGTEAFF. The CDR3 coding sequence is TGTGCCGTTACGATTAGTGGCACTGAAGCTTTCTTT. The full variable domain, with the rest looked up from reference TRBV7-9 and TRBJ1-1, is DTGVSQNPRHKITKRGQNVTFRCDPISEHNRLYWYRQTLGQGPEFLTYFQNEAQLEKSRLLSDRFSAERPKGSFSTLEIQRTEQGDSAMYLCAVTISGTEAFFGQGTRLTVV.